This TCR beta chain derives from a study of molecular identifiers for immune sequencing clone quantification (dated by TCRdb to 2016 to 2019). For the wider study: In a replicate experiment, RNA from roughly 21,000 or 96,000 naive CD8 T cells was split into five aliquots, four of which were sequenced. CD8 T cells were used in a methods study to benchmark molecular-identifier clustering-based TCR repertoire sequencing (MIDCIRS) and TCR RNA copy counting.

General study outcomes and caveats: Spiked-in Jurkat TCR RNA equivalent to a single cell was reported to be detectable even among approximately 1 million naive CD8 T cells. The naive libraries included spiked-in Jurkat TCR RNA (approximately ten copies' worth), and this RNA is not part of the donor repertoire. Identical TCR molecules sharing a barcode could cause highly expanded clone sizes to be underestimated. Without barcode sub-clustering, chimeric consensus sequences inflated TCR diversity; chimeras reached as high as 47%. In CMV-specific effector cells, clones with more than 20 RNA copies contained over 99% of molecules, whereas in naive cells such clones contained under 1% of molecules. Approximately 2.7 recovered TCR RNA copies per cell were obtained by modeling, versus roughly 9.1 by digital PCR, implying a capture efficiency of approximately 27%.

The CDR3 has 16 amino acids, counting the end cysteine and phenylalanine. The entry retains the CDR3 DNA only, 48 bases that are in frame from base 1. CDR1 and CDR2 are read off the germline V gene as SNHLY and FYNNEI. Relative to germline, V is 7 bases shorter and J is 2 bases shorter, with 19 bases between their ends. Library construction relied on PCR. The reads were generated on an Illumina HiSeq 4000. Bulk TCR libraries were made following a previously described method, with the TCR primers given in Table S5. Total RNA was purified with the Qiagen AllPrep DNA/RNA kit. Before any analysis, reads coming from multiple sequencing runs of the same library were combined into one pool. Regarding the original processing steps: Reads were retained only if their TCR constant sequence matched exactly, and those retained reads were trimmed to 150 nt and grouped according to their 12-nt molecular barcodes. Reads in each barcode group were sub-clustered using a 15% Levenshtein threshold, and a quality-weighted consensus sequence was built for each RNA molecule. Non-functional sequences were excluded, and lower-count sequences lying one edit away from another sequence were also excluded. Based on a fit of two negative binomial distributions, barcode sub-clusters having less than 20% of the maximum read count were discarded. The raw public reads went through TCRdb reprocessing: fastp at Q25, MiXCR clone calling, in-frame beta chains kept. Each entry is one CDR3 protein sequence, shown with its most common DNA and genes. The V and J calls come from TCRdb's annotation, not from the publication. The table for this sample lists roughly 65,000 distinct CDR3 sequences; less than 20% of them were counted only once. The ten largest clones take up about 1.5% of the sample.

Libraries of naive CD8 T cells were generated from roughly 18,000 to 920,000 sorted cells, with 10%, 30% or 50% of the purified RNA used. On a BD FACSAria II, naive CD8 T cells were FACS-sorted as CD8+CD4-CCR7+CD45RA+ and collected into RLT Plus buffer. Around 10 TCR copies' worth of Jurkat RNA were spiked into about 19,000-1,100,000 naive CD8 T cell samples to test detection sensitivity. Enrichment of CD8 T cells was performed with RosetteSep CD8+ T Cell Enrichment Cocktail and Ficoll-Paque, after which ACK red cell lysis was carried out. This clonotype was found many times. No antigen is known for it. Base qualities are not at hand, and no much larger clone is one base apart.

The sample taken for sequencing was naive CD8+ T cells from blood, with Jurkat cell RNA spiked in. The cell subset or site label of this sample denotes: FACS-sorted CD8+CD4-CCR7+CD45RA+ naive T cells. This receptor chain uses TRBV2 and TRBJ2-3; a tentative D call is TRBD1 (5 bases match). The clonotype comes from a human donor in good health. Some libraries in this study had Jurkat cell RNA spiked in. The CDR3 protein is CASMGQGGSNTDTQYF. In nucleotide form, the sequence is TGTGCCAGCATGGGTCAGGGTGGTTCGAACACAGATACGCAGTATTTT. With the rest looked up from the reference TRBV2 and TRBJ2-3 genes rather than sequenced, the full variable domain is EPEVTQTPSHQVTQMGQEVILRCVPISNHLYFYWYRQILGQKVEFLVSFYNNEISEKSEIFDDQFSVERPDGSNFTLKIRSTKLEDSAMYFCASMGQGGSNTDTQYFGPGTRLTVL.